This T cell receptor beta chain is drawn from a study of OX40 agonist ivuxolimab in advanced cancers. The overall study: Six ivuxolimab dose levels, 0.01 to 10 mg/kg, were given intravenously every 2 weeks.

Germline loops: CDR1 MNHEY, CDR2 SVGAGI. CDR3 size: 15 residues. V shed 5 bases and J shed 5 bases, with 15 bases lying between them. It was autoimmune disease history or systemic immunosuppression that excluded patients. Here immunoSEQ multiplex PCR was the method, and the copy in TCRdb shows in-frame clones only, minus some. This sample has some 70,000 clones; over 65% occur once, and the top ten carry 0.55% to 0.85%. General study results and limits: Among the lowest levels of clonal expansion were found in partial responders at 0.1-3.0 mg/kg. There was clonal expansion of CD4+ and CD8+ blood T cells by week 6 at 0.1 to 3.0 mg/kg.

This clone was detected only a few times. Its antigen is undetermined. The chain couples TRBV6-5 to TRBJ2-2, with D unclear. The sequences come from CD4+ or CD8+ T cells sorted from blood, collected in a trial of the OX40 agonist ivuxolimab. The receptor was isolated from an adult with an advanced solid tumor such as melanoma, head and neck, liver or kidney cancer. The CDR3 DNA follows: TGTGCCAGCAGTCACGGCGCAGTACAAACCGGGGAGCTGTTTTTT. Protein sequence: CASSHGAVQTGELFF.